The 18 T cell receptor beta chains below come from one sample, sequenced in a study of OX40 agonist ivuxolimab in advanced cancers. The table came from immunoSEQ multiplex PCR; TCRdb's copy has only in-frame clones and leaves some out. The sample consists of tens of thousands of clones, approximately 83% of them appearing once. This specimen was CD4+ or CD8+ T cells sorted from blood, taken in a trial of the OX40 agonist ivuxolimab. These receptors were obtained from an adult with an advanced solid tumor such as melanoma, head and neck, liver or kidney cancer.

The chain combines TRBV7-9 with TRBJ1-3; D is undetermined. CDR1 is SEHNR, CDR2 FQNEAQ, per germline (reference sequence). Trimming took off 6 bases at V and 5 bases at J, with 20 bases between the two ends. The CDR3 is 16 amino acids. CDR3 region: CASSSLSGLPRNTIYF. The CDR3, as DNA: TGTGCCAGCAGTTCGCTCAGCGGCCTCCCTAGAAACACCATATATTTT. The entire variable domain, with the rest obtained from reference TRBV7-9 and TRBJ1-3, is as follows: DTGVSQNPRHKITKRGQNVTFRCDPISEHNRLYWYRQTLGQGPEFLTYFQNEAQLEKSRLLSDRFSAERPKGSFSTLEIQRTEQGDSAMYLCASSSLSGLPRNTIYFGEGSWLTVV.

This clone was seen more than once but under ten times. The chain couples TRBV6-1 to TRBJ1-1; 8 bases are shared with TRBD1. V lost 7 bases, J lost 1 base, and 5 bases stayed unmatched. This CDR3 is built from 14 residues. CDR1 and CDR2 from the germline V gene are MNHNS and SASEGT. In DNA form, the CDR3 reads TGTGCCAGCACTGACAGGGGCCAGAACACTGAAGCTTTCTTT. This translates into CASTDRGQNTEAFF.

CDR3 bases: TGTGCCAGCAGCTTAACAGGGTCTGAAGCTTTCTTT. It codes for CASSLTGSEAFF. This chain connects TRBV7-9 to TRBJ1-1; possibly TRBD1 for D (6 bases). This CDR3 has 12 residues. From germline, CDR1 is SEHNR and CDR2 FQNEAQ (reference sequence). Trimming left V 2 bases short and J 6 bases short, with 7 bases between. Together with reference TRBV7-9 and TRBJ1-1, the CDR3 gives the full variable domain: DTGVSQNPRHKITKRGQNVTFRCDPISEHNRLYWYRQTLGQGPEFLTYFQNEAQLEKSRLLSDRFSAERPKGSFSTLEIQRTEQGDSAMYLCASSLTGSEAFFGQGTRLTVV.

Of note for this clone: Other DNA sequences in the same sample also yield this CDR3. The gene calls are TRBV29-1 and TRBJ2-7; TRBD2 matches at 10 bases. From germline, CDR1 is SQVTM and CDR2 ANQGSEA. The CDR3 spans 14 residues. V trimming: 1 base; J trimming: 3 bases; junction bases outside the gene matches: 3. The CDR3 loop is CSVEVAGGSYEQYF. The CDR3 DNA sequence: TGCAGCGTTGAAGTAGCGGGGGGAAGCTACGAGCAGTACTTC.

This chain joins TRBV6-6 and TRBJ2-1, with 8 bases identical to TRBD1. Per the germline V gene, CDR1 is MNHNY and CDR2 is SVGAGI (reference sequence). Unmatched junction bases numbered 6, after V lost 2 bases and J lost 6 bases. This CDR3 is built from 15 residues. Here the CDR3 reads CASSYMAGGVNEQFF. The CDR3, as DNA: TGTGCCAGCAGTTACATGGCAGGGGGCGTCAATGAGCAGTTCTTC.

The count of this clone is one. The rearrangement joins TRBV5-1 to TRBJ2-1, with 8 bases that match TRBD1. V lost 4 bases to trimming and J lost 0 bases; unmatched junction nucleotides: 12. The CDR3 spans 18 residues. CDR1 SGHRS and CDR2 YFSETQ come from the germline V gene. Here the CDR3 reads CASSGGTGTASSYNEQFF. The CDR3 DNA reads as TGCGCCAGCAGCGGAGGGACAGGAACCGCGAGCTCCTACAATGAGCAGTTCTTC. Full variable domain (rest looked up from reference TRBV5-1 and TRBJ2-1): KAGVTQTPRYLIKTRGQQVTLSCSPISGHRSVSWYQQTPGQGLQFLFEYFSETQRNKGNFPGRFSGRQFSNSRSEMNVSTLELGDSALYLCASSGGTGTASSYNEQFFGPGTRLTVL.

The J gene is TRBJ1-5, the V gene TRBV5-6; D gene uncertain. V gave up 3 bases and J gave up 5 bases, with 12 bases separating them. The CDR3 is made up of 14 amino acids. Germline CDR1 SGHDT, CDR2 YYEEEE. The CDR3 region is CASSSLRDYQPQHF. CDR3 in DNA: TGTGCCAGCAGCTCACTTCGGGATTATCAGCCCCAGCATTTT.

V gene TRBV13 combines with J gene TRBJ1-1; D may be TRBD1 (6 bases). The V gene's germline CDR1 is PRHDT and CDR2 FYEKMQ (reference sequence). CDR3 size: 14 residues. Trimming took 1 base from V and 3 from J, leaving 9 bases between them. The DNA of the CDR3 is TGTGCCAGCAGCTTAGTAGGGGGGTACACTGAAGCTTTCTTT. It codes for CASSLVGGYTEAFF.

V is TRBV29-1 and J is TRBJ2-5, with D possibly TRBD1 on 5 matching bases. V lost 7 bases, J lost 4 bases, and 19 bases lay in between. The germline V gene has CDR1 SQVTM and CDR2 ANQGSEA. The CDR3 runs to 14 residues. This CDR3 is CSALTLGAGETQYF. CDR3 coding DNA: TGCAGCGCCCTTACTTTAGGGGCCGGAGAGACCCAGTACTTC. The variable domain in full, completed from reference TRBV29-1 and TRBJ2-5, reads SAVISQKPSRDICQRGTSLTIQCQVDSQVTMMFWYRQQPGQSLTLIATANQGSEATYESGFVIDKFPISRPNLTFSTLTVSNMSPEDSSIYLCSALTLGAGETQYFGPGTRLLVL.

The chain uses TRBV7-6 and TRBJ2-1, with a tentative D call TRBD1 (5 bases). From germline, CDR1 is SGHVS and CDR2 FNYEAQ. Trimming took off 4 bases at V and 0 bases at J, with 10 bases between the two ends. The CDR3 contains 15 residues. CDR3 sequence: CASSSTEDSYNEQFF. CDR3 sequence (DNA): TGTGCCAGCAGCTCGACAGAGGACTCCTACAATGAGCAGTTCTTC. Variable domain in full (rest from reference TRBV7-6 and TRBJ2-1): GAGVSQSPRYKVTKRGQDVALRCDPISGHVSLYWYRQALGQGPEFLTYFNYEAQQDKSGLPNDRFSAERPEGSISTLTIQRTEQRDSAMYRCASSSTEDSYNEQFFGPGTRLTVL.

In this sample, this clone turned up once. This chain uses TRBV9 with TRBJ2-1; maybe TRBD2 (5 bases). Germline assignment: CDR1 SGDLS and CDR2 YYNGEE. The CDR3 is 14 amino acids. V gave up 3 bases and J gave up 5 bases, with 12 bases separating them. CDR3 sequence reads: CASSGWTGNNEQFF. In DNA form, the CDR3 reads TGTGCCAGCAGCGGATGGACGGGGAACAATGAGCAGTTCTTC.

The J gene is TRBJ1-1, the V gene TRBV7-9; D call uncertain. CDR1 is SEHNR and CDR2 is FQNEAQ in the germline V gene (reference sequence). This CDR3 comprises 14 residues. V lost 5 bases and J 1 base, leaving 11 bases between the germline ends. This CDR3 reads CASSPRTGNTEAFF. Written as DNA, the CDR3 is TGTGCCAGCAGCCCCCGGACGGGGAACACTGAAGCTTTCTTT.

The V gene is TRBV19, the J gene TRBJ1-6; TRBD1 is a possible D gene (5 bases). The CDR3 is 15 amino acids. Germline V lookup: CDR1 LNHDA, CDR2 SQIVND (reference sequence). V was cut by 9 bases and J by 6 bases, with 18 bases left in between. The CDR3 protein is CASHIDRLSNSPLHF. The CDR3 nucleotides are TGTGCCAGCCATATTGACAGACTCTCTAATTCACCCCTCCACTTT. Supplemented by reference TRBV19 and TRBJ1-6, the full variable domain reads DGGITQSPKYLFRKEGQNVTLSCEQNLNHDAMYWYRQDPGQGLRLIYYSQIVNDFQKGDIAEGYSVSREKKESFPLTVTSAQKNPTAFYLCASHIDRLSNSPLHFGNGTRLTVT.

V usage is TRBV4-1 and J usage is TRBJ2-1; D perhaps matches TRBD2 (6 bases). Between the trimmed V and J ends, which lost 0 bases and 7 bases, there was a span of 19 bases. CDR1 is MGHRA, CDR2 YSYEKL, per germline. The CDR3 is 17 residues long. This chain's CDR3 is CASSQEGGELNGNEQFF. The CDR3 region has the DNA TGCGCCAGCAGCCAAGAGGGCGGGGAATTGAATGGGAATGAGCAGTTCTTC.

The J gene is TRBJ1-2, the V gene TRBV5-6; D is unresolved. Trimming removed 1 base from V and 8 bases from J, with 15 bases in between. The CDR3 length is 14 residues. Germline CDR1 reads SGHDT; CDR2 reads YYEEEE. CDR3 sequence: CASSLYPGASGYTF. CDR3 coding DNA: TGTGCCAGCAGCTTGTATCCAGGCGCCAGCGGCTACACCTTC. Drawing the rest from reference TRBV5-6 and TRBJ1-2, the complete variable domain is DAGVTQSPTHLIKTRGQQVTLRCSPKSGHDTVSWYQQALGQGPQFIFQYYEEEERQRGNFPDRFSGHQFPNYSSELNVNALLLGDSALYLCASSLYPGASGYTFGSGTRLTVV.

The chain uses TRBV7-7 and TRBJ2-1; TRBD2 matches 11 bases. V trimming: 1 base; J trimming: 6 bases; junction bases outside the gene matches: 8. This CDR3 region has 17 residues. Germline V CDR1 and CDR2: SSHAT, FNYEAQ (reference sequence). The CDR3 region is CASSLDSGGAGGNEQFF. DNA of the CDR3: TGTGCCAGCAGCTTAGATAGCGGGGGGGCCGGGGGCAATGAGCAGTTCTTC.

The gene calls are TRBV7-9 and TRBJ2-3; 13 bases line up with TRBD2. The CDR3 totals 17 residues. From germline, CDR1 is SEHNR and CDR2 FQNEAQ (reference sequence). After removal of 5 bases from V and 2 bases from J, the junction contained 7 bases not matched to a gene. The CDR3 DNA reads TGTGCCAGCAGCCTACGGACTAGCGGGAGTTTCACAGATACGCAGTATTTT. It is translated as CASSLRTSGSFTDTQYF.

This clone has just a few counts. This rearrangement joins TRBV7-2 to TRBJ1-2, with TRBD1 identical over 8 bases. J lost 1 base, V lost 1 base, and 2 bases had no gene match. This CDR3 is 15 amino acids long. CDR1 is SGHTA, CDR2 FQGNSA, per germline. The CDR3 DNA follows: TGTGCCAGCAGCTTAGGGGGACAGGTTAACTATGGCTACACCTTC. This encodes CASSLGGQVNYGYTF.